These T cell receptor beta chains were read from a single sample in a study of blood T cell repertoires in COVID-19. Produced via immunoSEQ multiplex PCR; TCRdb's table is partial and in-frame only. The sample yields roughly 400,000 clones, approximately 91% seen once. Sequenced input: PBMCs or T cells enriched from blood (not recorded which). These receptors originate from a woman under 30 who had been exposed to COVID-19. CDR3s include the opening cysteine and the closing phenylalanine or tryptophan. The D gene is left open where the match is weak. Clone size is shown for a subset of rows, as once, few, many or a class of expanded clone.

TRBV2	TRBJ1-2	TRBD1	-	TGTGCCAGCACTATGAAGACAGGGTCTGGCTACACCTTC	CASTMKTGSGYTF
TRBV7-6	TRBJ2-7	TRBD2	-	TGTGCCAGCAGCTCGATTAGCGGGGGGGGCCACTCCTACGAGCAGTACTTC	CASSSISGGGHSYEQYF
TRBV5-1	TRBJ1-5	-	-	TGCGCCAGCAGCTTGGCCGGAACCCGCGGGGGGAGGGGCCAGCCCCAGCATTTT	CASSLAGTRGGRGQPQHF
TRBV10-3	TRBJ2-5	TRBD1	-	TGTGCCATCAGTCCGGGACAGGGGCAAGAGACCCAGTACTTC	CAISPGQGQETQYF
TRBV5-4	TRBJ2-5	TRBD1	-	TGTGCCAGCAGCGGGGATCTAAGGGGGCTGCAAGAGACCCAGTACTTC	CASSGDLRGLQETQYF
TRBV4-2	TRBJ1-2	-	-	TGTGCCAGCAGCCAGGGGGCTCAAGGCTACACCTTC	CASSQGAQGYTF
TRBV14	TRBJ1-5	TRBD1	-	TGTGCCAGCAGCCAGACAGGGGGAGGGAGTCAGCCCCAGCATTTT	CASSQTGGGSQPQHF
TRBV6-5	TRBJ2-3	-	-	TGTGCCAGCACTCAAAGGGGATCCGGCACAGATACGCAGTATTTT	CASTQRGSGTDTQYF
TRBV4-2	TRBJ1-2	TRBD1	-	TGTGCCAGCAGCTCCCCCGGAGGGGGCGCCGAAGTTAACTATGGCTACACCTTC	CASSSPGGGAEVNYGYTF
TRBV7-2	TRBJ1-2	TRBD1	-	TGTGCCAGCAGCTCGGGACAGGCAAACTATGGCTACACCTTC	CASSSGQANYGYTF
TRBV3-1/TRBV3-2	TRBJ2-7	TRBD1	-	TGTGCCAGCACCAAAACCCGACAGGGGCCATCCTACGAGCAGTACTTC	CASTKTRQGPSYEQYF
TRBV27	TRBJ1-6	TRBD1	-	TGTGCCAGCAGTTCGACAGGGCGACCCCTCCACTTT	CASSSTGRPLHF
TRBV14	TRBJ2-7	-	-	TGTGCCAGCAGCCAAGCGTCAGGGGTCGGCAACGAGCAGTACTTC	CASSQASGVGNEQYF
TRBV9	TRBJ2-1	-	-	TGTGCCAGCAGCCCCGGCCGGGGCTACAATGAGCAGTTCTTC	CASSPGRGYNEQFF
TRBV28	TRBJ1-1	-	few	TGTGCCAGCAGTTTACCGCCAGGGGCGATGAACACTGAAGCTTTCTTT	CASSLPPGAMNTEAFF
TRBV7-6	TRBJ1-1	-	-	TGTGCCAGCAGCTTAGGCCACCCAGGGTTAGATGAAGCTTTCTTT	CASSLGHPGLDEAFF
TRBV2	TRBJ2-2	TRBD2	-	TGTGCCAGCAGTTTGGGAGGGTCGGGCACCGGGGAGCTGTTTTTT	CASSLGGSGTGELFF
TRBV27	TRBJ2-7	-	-	TGTGCCAGCAGTTTAGGCGCGGTTTACGAGCAGTACTTC	CASSLGAVYEQYF
TRBV2	TRBJ2-2	TRBD1	few	TGTGCCAGCAGGCCAGGACAGGGTGGCACCGGGGAGCTGTTTTTT	CASRPGQGGTGELFF
TRBV27	TRBJ2-7	-	-	TGTGCCAGCAGTTTATGGCCGCCAGGGTCAAACTACGAGCAGTACTTC	CASSLWPPGSNYEQYF
TRBV28	TRBJ1-5	-	once	TGTGCCAGCAGGGCGGGAATGATTAATGGGCCCCAGCATTTT	CASRAGMINGPQHF
TRBV18	TRBJ1-1	-	-	TGTGCCAGCTCATGGGCACAGAAGAACACTGAAGCTTTCTTT	CASSWAQKNTEAFF
TRBV7-9	TRBJ1-4	-	-	TGTGCCAGCAGCTGGGGGGACGTGAGGGAAAAACTGTTTTTT	CASSWGDVREKLFF
TRBV2	TRBJ1-5	-	-	TGTGCCAGCTCGAGGGCAGGGGATAGCAATCAGCCCCAGCATTTT	CASSRAGDSNQPQHF
TRBV27	TRBJ2-3	-	-	TGTGCCAGCCAGGGGCTCACAGATACGCAGTATTTT	CASQGLTDTQYF
TRBV18	TRBJ2-3	TRBD2	-	TGTGCCAGCTCCCGCAGTCCGCGGGGGGTTCCAGATACGCAGTATTTT	CASSRSPRGVPDTQYF